This T cell receptor beta chain was sequenced during a study of cytomegalovirus exposure and HLA in healthy donors. This clone was seen only a few times. Its specificity is not known. Amplification used 60 Vbeta primers and 13 Jbeta primers. Libraries were prepared by immunoSEQ multiplex PCR; TCRdb keeps only in-frame clonotypes and omits some of them. The profile shows 100,000 to 150,000 clones, about four fifths of them singletons. Whole-study findings and limits: In a later analysis, a missense DCLRE1C variant was linked to TCR beta V- and J-gene trimming. On later analysis, the bulk of CMV-associated TCR beta chains appeared to be HLA-restricted.

The V segment lost 2 bases and the J segment 2 bases; nucleotides outside the gene matches: 11. Germline V gives CDR1 ENHRY, CDR2 SYGVKD. The CDR3 runs to 18 residues. The specimen was PBMCs. This receptor was obtained from a female donor in good health and CMV-seropositive. V is TRBV10-3 and J is TRBJ1-1; 10 bases are shared with TRBD1. CDR3 amino acids: CAISEGSAGTGANTEAFF. Written as DNA, the CDR3 is TGTGCCATCAGTGAGGGATCCGCAGGGACAGGGGCCAACACTGAAGCTTTCTTT.